The 22 T cell receptor beta chains presented below share a single source sample, sequenced in a study of T cells in Graves' hyperthyroidism and ophthalmopathy. RNA transcripts were the template for amplifying TCR beta CDR3 regions. The study used the HTBI primer set for a first-round RT-PCR of the TCR CDR3. Each CDR3 protein is one row after TCRdb ran MiXCR on the multiplex PCR reads. Of a few hundred thousand distinct CDR3 sequences detected, about 15% appear once; the ten largest clones hold around 7.3%. The sequenced sample consisted of blood. The receptors were gathered from a young woman with Graves' hyperthyroidism.

This clonotype was recorded at least ten times. The V and J genes are TRBV27 and TRBJ2-2; D not resolved. V lost 5 bases and J 1 base, leaving 14 bases between the germline ends. Germline values: CDR1 MNHEY, CDR2 SMNVEV (reference sequence). The CDR3 runs to 16 residues. The CDR3 DNA sequence: TGTGCCAGCAGTGTGATAGCCGTAAAGAACACCGGGGAGCTGTTTTTT. It specifies CASSVIAVKNTGELFF.

This clonotype was detected ten times or more. V usage is TRBV18 and J usage is TRBJ2-1; TRBD1 might be the D (5 bases). The CDR3 runs 16 residues. Germline assignment: CDR1 KGHSH and CDR2 LQKENI. V lost 3 bases and J lost 3, with 15 bases in between. The CDR3 region has the DNA TGTGCCAGCTCACCGGCGTGGCAGGGTCTCTACAATGAGCAGTTCTTC. It yields the protein CASSPAWQGLYNEQFF.

This clonotype was recorded a few times. The gene calls are TRBV10-3 and TRBJ2-1; TRBD1 agrees at 7 bases. The CDR3 runs 16 residues. V lost 5 bases, J lost 7 bases, and 14 bases stayed unmatched. Looked up from germline, CDR1 is ENHRY and CDR2 is SYGVKD. The CDR3 protein is CAISWSGGDLGNEQFF. The CDR3 DNA sequence: TGTGCCATCAGTTGGTCAGGGGGTGATTTAGGTAATGAGCAGTTCTTC.

This clonotype was observed at least ten times. The CDR3 here is CASTKLAGEYNEQFF. As DNA, the CDR3 is TGTGCCAGCACCAAACTAGCGGGAGAGTACAATGAGCAGTTCTTC. The chain employs TRBV7-6 and TRBJ2-1; TRBD2 matches 11 bases. Germline trimming cut 7 bases from V and 4 bases from J; bases unmatched to any gene: 6. The CDR3 loop spans 15 amino acids. The V gene's germline CDR1 is SGHVS and CDR2 FNYEAQ. Full variable domain (outside the CDR3, taken from reference TRBV7-6 and TRBJ2-1): GAGVSQSPRYKVTKRGQDVALRCDPISGHVSLYWYRQALGQGPEFLTYFNYEAQQDKSGLPNDRFSAERPEGSISTLTIQRTEQRDSAMYRCASTKLAGEYNEQFFGPGTRLTVL.

The table lists this clonotype with many counts. The chain couples TRBV12-3 or TRBV12-4 to TRBJ2-1; D perhaps matches TRBD2 (7 bases). Trimming removed 7 bases at V and 5 bases at J, with 18 bases between. The CDR3 length is 15 residues. CDR3 sequence (DNA): TGTGCCAGCACTCCCCTGGGGGGGGCACACAATGAGCAGTTCTTC. Protein product: CASTPLGGAHNEQFF.

This clonotype was detected many times. The chain employs TRBV5-1 and TRBJ2-1; D gene uncertain. Trimming took 4 bases from V and 5 from J, leaving 19 bases between them. The CDR3 totals 16 residues. Germline CDR1 and CDR2: SGHRS and YFSETQ. Here the CDR3 reads CASSLPRASGNNEQFF. CDR3 sequence (DNA): TGCGCCAGCAGCCTACCCCGGGCTTCTGGCAACAATGAGCAGTTCTTC.

The CDR3 bases are TGTGCCAGCAGACAGACTAGCGGGAGCTTTTACGAGCAGTACTTC. Amino acids: CASRQTSGSFYEQYF. This chain uses TRBV6-1 with TRBJ2-7, with 12 bases matching TRBD2. With 6 bases clipped from V and 4 bases from J, the junction kept 7 bases outside the gene matches. This CDR3 is 15 amino acids long. Per the germline V gene, CDR1 is MNHNS and CDR2 is SASEGT.

This clonotype has just a few counts. The chain couples TRBV28 to TRBJ2-7; 7 nucleotides line up with TRBD1. The CDR3 spans 14 residues. V trimming: 7 bases; J trimming: 2 bases; junction bases outside the gene matches: 8. Germline CDR1 and CDR2: MDHEN and SYDVKM. The CDR3 loop is CASIRQGRTYEQYF. The DNA for the CDR3 is TGTGCCAGCATTAGACAGGGACGGACCTACGAGCAGTACTTC. Complete variable domain (other parts from reference TRBV28 and TRBJ2-7): DVKVTQSSRYLVKRTGEKVFLECVQDMDHENMFWYRQDPGLGLRLIYFSYDVKMKEKGDIPEGYSVSREKKERFSLILESASTNQTSMYLCASIRQGRTYEQYFGPGTRLTVT.

Of note for this clonotype: A much larger clone lies a single base off, so this may be a read error. The V gene is TRBV27, the J gene TRBJ2-7; possibly TRBD2 for D (7 bases). This CDR3 is 13 amino acids long. Germline V gives CDR1 MNHEY, CDR2 SMNVEV (reference sequence). The CDR3: CASSLVAGAEQCF. CDR3 DNA: TGTGCCAGCAGTTTAGTGGCGGGGGCCGAGCAGTGCTTC.

This clonotype showed up just a few times. The J gene is TRBJ1-2, the V gene TRBV29-1; 9 positions match TRBD1. V lost 4 bases, J lost 2 bases, and 5 bases stayed unmatched. There are 14 residues in the CDR3. Germline V lookup: CDR1 SQVTM, CDR2 ANQGSEA. The CDR3 is CSVAGQGTNYGYTF. The CDR3 nucleotides are TGCAGCGTTGCCGGACAGGGGACCAACTATGGCTACACCTTC.

The CDR3 is CSARDGSSGGYEQYF. The CDR3 DNA is TGCAGTGCTAGAGATGGCTCTAGCGGGGGCTACGAGCAGTACTTC. The chain has TRBV20-1 and TRBJ2-7, with 10 positions matching TRBD2. The germline gives CDR1 DFQATT, CDR2 SNEGSKA (reference sequence). Unmatched junction bases numbered 5, after V lost 0 bases and J lost 3 bases. This CDR3 has 15 residues.

This clonotype appeared many times. The genes are TRBV20-1 and TRBJ2-4, with 10 bases aligning to TRBD2. V trimming: 1 base; J trimming: 8 bases; junction bases outside the gene matches: 8. CDR1 is DFQATT, CDR2 SNEGSKA, per germline (reference sequence). The CDR3 spans 15 residues. In DNA form, the CDR3 reads TGCAGTGCTAGAGCGTCTAGCGGGAGATCAGACATTCAGTACTTC. Translated: CSARASSGRSDIQYF.

The rearrangement links TRBV5-1 to TRBJ2-5; D is undetermined. The CDR3 is made up of 13 amino acids. CDR1 and CDR2 from the germline V gene are SGHRS and YFSETQ. Trimming took 0 bases from V and 7 from J, leaving 10 bases between them. The CDR3 region has the DNA TGCGCCAGCAGCTTGGAGGCGACCGGGACCCAGTACTTC. It codes for CASSLEATGTQYF.

This chain joins TRBV3-1 and TRBJ1-6; a weak D match, TRBD1 (5 bases). The CDR3 is 12 residues long. Germline V gene sequence: CDR1 LGHDT, CDR2 YNNKEL (reference sequence). V lost 4 bases and J 10 bases, leaving 8 bases between the germline ends. The CDR3 DNA is TGTGCCAGCAGCCCTCAGGGCTCACCCCTCCACTTT. Translated: CASSPQGSPLHF.

This clonotype occurred many times. The chain links TRBV27 to TRBJ1-2; D is undetermined. CDR1 is MNHEY, CDR2 SMNVEV, per germline (reference sequence). V was shortened by 3 bases and J by 3 bases, with 8 bases between the two germline ends. The CDR3 runs 13 residues. The CDR3 loop reads CASSFNSYYGYTF. The CDR3 DNA reads as TGTGCCAGCAGTTTCAACAGCTACTATGGCTACACCTTC.

The chain recombines TRBV19 with TRBJ2-6, with TRBD1 identical over 10 bases. The CDR3 has 17 amino acids. J was trimmed by 1 base and V by 11 bases; bases with no gene match: 11. The germline V gene has CDR1 LNHDA and CDR2 SQIVND (reference sequence). This chain's CDR3 is CAGSQGQGGSGANVLTF. For the CDR3, the DNA is TGTGCCGGTTCCCAAGGACAGGGGGGATCTGGGGCCAACGTCCTGACTTTC.

DNA for the CDR3: TGTGCCTGGGCAGGGGGGTCCTACGAGCAGTACTTC. Its translation: CAWAGGSYEQYF. V and J are TRBV30 and TRBJ2-7, with D tentatively TRBD1 (7 bases). The V end lost 5 bases, the J end lost 1 base, and 9 bases lay between the germline ends. The germline V gene encodes CDR1 GTSNPN and CDR2 SVGIG (reference sequence). CDR3 length equals 12 residues.

This clonotype showed up many times. The rearrangement joins TRBV2 to TRBJ1-1; 10 bases are a match to TRBD1. The CDR3 is 14 residues long. Per the germline V gene, CDR1 is SNHLY and CDR2 is FYNNEI. V shed 8 bases, J shed 4 bases, and the junction held 7 bases outside the gene matches. CDR3 sequence reads: CASAGTGVGTEAFF. CDR3 coding DNA: TGTGCCAGCGCCGGGACAGGGGTTGGCACTGAAGCTTTCTTT. Full variable domain (remainder filled in from reference TRBV2 and TRBJ1-1): EPEVTQTPSHQVTQMGQEVILRCVPISNHLYFYWYRQILGQKVEFLVSFYNNEISEKSEIFDDQFSVERPDGSNFTLKIRSTKLEDSAMYFCASAGTGVGTEAFFGQGTRLTVV.

The chain has TRBV7-9 and TRBJ1-1, with D unclear. There are 13 residues in the CDR3. Trimming removed 5 bases from V and 7 bases from J, with 14 bases in between. The germline CDR1 and CDR2 sequences are SEHNR and FQNEAQ (reference sequence). CDR3 in amino acids: CASSPDDNLEAFF. The CDR3 DNA sequence: TGTGCCAGCAGCCCCGACGATAACCTTGAAGCTTTCTTT. The full variable domain, in which reference TRBV7-9 and TRBJ1-1 provide the parts outside the CDR3, is DTGVSQNPRHKITKRGQNVTFRCDPISEHNRLYWYRQTLGQGPEFLTYFQNEAQLEKSRLLSDRFSAERPKGSFSTLEIQRTEQGDSAMYLCASSPDDNLEAFFGQGTRLTVV.

This clonotype occurred many times. This chain links TRBV7-3 with TRBJ2-3; 9 bases agree with TRBD1. Germline CDR1 reads SGHTA; CDR2 reads FQGTGA. The ends lost 2 bases at V and 4 bases at J; junction bases unmatched: 1. The CDR3 runs to 14 residues. The CDR3 DNA sequence: TGTGCCAGCAGCTTAGGGACAGGGCCAGATACGCAGTATTTT. Its translation: CASSLGTGPDTQYF.

Many counts were recorded for this clonotype. This chain links TRBV18 with TRBJ1-1; TRBD1 agrees at 7 bases. Losses at the gene ends were 4 bases for V and 3 bases for J; bases not matched to a gene: 8. This CDR3 has 15 residues. In germline, CDR1 is KGHSH, CDR2 LQKENI. This CDR3 reads CASSLRDSRYTEAFF. The DNA of the CDR3 is TGTGCCAGCTCACTTAGGGACAGCCGATACACTGAAGCTTTCTTT.

This clonotype was detected a few times. This chain connects TRBV4-2 to TRBJ1-2, with 9 nucleotides matching TRBD1. The CDR3 loop spans 17 amino acids. Unmatched junction bases numbered 11, after V lost 2 bases and J lost 4 bases. Germline CDR1 is LGHNA and CDR2 is YNFKEQ. The CDR3 spells CASSQPGQGFAFYGYTF. CDR3 nucleotides: TGTGCCAGCAGCCAACCGGGACAGGGATTTGCATTCTATGGCTACACCTTC.